Each of the 15 T cell receptor beta chains below was sequenced from the same sample in a study of T-cell reconstitution after alpha-beta-depleted transplantation in children. The authors prepared the TCRbeta library with unique molecular identifiers. One entry per CDR3 protein, called by TCRdb with MiXCR from the PCR reads. The data hold approximately 590,000 distinct CDR3 sequences, with about 11% observed a single time. The specimen comprised PBMCs from the stem cell graft donor, sampled from the stem cell graft. These receptor sequences come from a human donor who donated a stem cell graft to a child with acute myeloid leukemia.

V gene TRBV3-1 combines with J gene TRBJ2-4, with 9 bases identical to TRBD1. The CDR3 extends over 14 amino acids. CDR1 LGHDT and CDR2 YNNKEL come from the germline V gene (reference sequence). J lost 6 bases, V lost 2 bases, and 2 bases had no gene match. CDR3 DNA sequence: TGTGCCAGCAGCCAAAGGACAGGGGTAAACATTCAGTACTTC. Its protein product is CASSQRTGVNIQYF.

This clonotype has just a few counts. The J gene is TRBJ2-7, the V gene TRBV5-1, with D tentatively TRBD1 or TRBD2 (6 bases each). This CDR3 is built from 15 residues. Trimming stripped 0 bases from V and 4 bases from J, with 14 bases between. The V gene's germline CDR1 is SGHRS and CDR2 YFSETQ. The CDR3 bases are TGCGCCAGCAGCTTGGTGGGGGGACAACGATACGAGCAGTACTTC. Residues: CASSLVGGQRYEQYF.

This clonotype was found many times. The V and J genes are TRBV18 and TRBJ2-7; tentatively, D is TRBD1 or TRBD2 (5 bases each). CDR3 length equals 14 residues. Germline V gene sequence: CDR1 KGHSH, CDR2 LQKENI. The V and J ends lost 4 bases and 2 bases respectively, with 12 bases between them. CDR3 region: CASSRGDWTYEQYF. The CDR3 DNA is TGTGCCAGCTCACGAGGGGATTGGACCTACGAGCAGTACTTC.

This clonotype has just a few counts. This chain uses TRBV15 with TRBJ2-4; TRBD2 might be the D (5 bases). CDR1 is LNHNV and CDR2 is YYDKDF in the germline V gene (reference sequence). V lost 6 bases and J 0 bases, leaving 15 bases between the germline ends. The CDR3 extends over 16 amino acids. CDR3 protein: CATSEGRGLAKNIQYF. The CDR3 DNA reads TGTGCCACCAGTGAAGGCAGAGGGCTAGCCAAAAACATTCAGTACTTC.

The V and J genes are TRBV12-3 or TRBV12-4 and TRBJ2-3; tentatively, D is TRBD1 (5 bases). CDR3 length: 14 amino acids. Trimming removed 8 bases at V and 5 bases at J, with 17 bases between. This CDR3 is CASQRRGQIDTQYF. The CDR3 bases are TGTGCCAGCCAACGAAGGGGCCAAATAGATACGCAGTATTTT.

This clonotype was counted a few times. The gene calls are TRBV6-2 or TRBV6-3 and TRBJ2-1; D not certain. The germline gives CDR1 MNHEY, CDR2 SVGEGT. Trimming shortened V by 4 bases and J by 0 bases, and 7 bases separated the two germline ends. This CDR3 is 14 amino acids long. This CDR3 is CASSLLVSYNEQFF. The CDR3, as DNA: TGTGCCAGCAGTTTACTCGTCTCCTACAATGAGCAGTTCTTC.

This clonotype was observed a few times. The chain carries TRBV30 and TRBJ2-2, with a tentative D call TRBD2 (5 bases). From germline, CDR1 is GTSNPN and CDR2 SVGIG (reference sequence). V was trimmed by 4 bases and J by 8 bases, leaving 14 bases between them. This CDR3 region has 13 residues. The CDR3 loop reads CAWINSVVGELFF. The CDR3 DNA reads as TGTGCCTGGATAAATAGCGTGGTAGGGGAGCTGTTTTTT.

This sequence joins TRBV24-1 and TRBJ2-5; either TRBD1 or TRBD2 may fit D (6 bases each). This CDR3 comprises 14 residues. V dropped 4 bases and J dropped 5 bases, with 13 bases sitting between them. Germline CDR1 reads KGHDR; CDR2 reads SFDVKD. The CDR3 region has the DNA TGTGCCACCAGTGAAGCCGGGGGCCAGGAGACCCAGTACTTC. Its protein is CATSEAGGQETQYF.

The CDR3 is CSAHTGTSGVTITREQYF. The CDR3 DNA sequence: TGCAGTGCTCATACCGGGACTAGCGGGGTCACGATTACGAGGGAGCAGTACTTC. The chain combines TRBV20-1 with TRBJ2-7; TRBD2 aligns across 13 bases. The CDR3 consists of 18 residues. Germline assignment: CDR1 DFQATT and CDR2 SNEGSKA (reference sequence). Germline trimming cut 5 bases from V and 7 bases from J; bases unmatched to any gene: 20.

In DNA, the CDR3 is TGCGCCAGCAGCTTGGAACTGTTCAACACAGATACGCAGTATTTT. Protein product: CASSLELFNTDTQYF. This sequence joins TRBV5-1 and TRBJ2-3; D uncertain. V lost 0 bases to trimming and J lost 2 bases, with 10 bases between them. Per the germline V gene, CDR1 is SGHRS and CDR2 is YFSETQ. The CDR3 loop spans 15 amino acids. Complete variable domain (other parts from reference TRBV5-1 and TRBJ2-3): KAGVTQTPRYLIKTRGQQVTLSCSPISGHRSVSWYQQTPGQGLQFLFEYFSETQRNKGNFPGRFSGRQFSNSRSEMNVSTLELGDSALYLCASSLELFNTDTQYFGPGTRLTVL.

This clonotype was recorded at least ten times. The rearrangement joins TRBV10-3 to TRBJ1-2; D remains unclear. Trimming removed 11 bases from V and 6 bases from J, with 16 bases in between. Germline V lookup: CDR1 ENHRY, CDR2 SYGVKD. The CDR3 totals 12 residues. The CDR3 sequence is CAAQPGNHGYTF. For the CDR3, the DNA is TGTGCCGCGCAGCCCGGGAACCATGGCTACACCTTC.

This clonotype was picked up a small number of times. The V gene is TRBV20-1, the J gene TRBJ2-3; 9 bases agree with TRBD2. V lost 5 bases, J lost 1 base, and 10 bases stayed unmatched. This CDR3 comprises 16 residues. Germline CDR1 and CDR2: DFQATT and SNEGSKA (reference sequence). The CDR3 nucleotides read TGCAGTGCTGGCCGTAGGGCGGGAGGGGGCACAGATACGCAGTATTTT. Encoded protein: CSAGRRAGGGTDTQYF.

The table lists this clonotype with many counts. This rearrangement joins TRBV6-2 or TRBV6-3 to TRBJ2-1; the match to TRBD2 covers 7 bases. The length of the CDR3 is 15 residues. Germline assignment: CDR1 MNHEY and CDR2 SVGEGT. V gave up 9 bases and J gave up 4 bases; unmatched junction bases: 12. The CDR3: CASNDVSGYYNEQFF. In DNA form, the CDR3 reads TGTGCCAGTAACGATGTTAGCGGGTATTACAATGAGCAGTTCTTC.

V gene TRBV20-1 combines with J gene TRBJ2-1, with 8 bases fitting TRBD2. The CDR3 totals 13 residues. Trimming cost V 1 base and J 7 bases; bases outside gene matches: 3. CDR1 is DFQATT, CDR2 SNEGSKA, per germline (reference sequence). CDR3 DNA: TGCAGTGCTAGAGCGGGGGGGGGTAATGAGCAGTTCTTC. Translating it yields CSARAGGGNEQFF.

This clonotype was counted at least ten times. The CDR3 region has the DNA TGTGCCAGCAGCCCAAAGGGGGGTAGCGGGATCTCCTACAATGAGCAGTTCTTC. It is translated as CASSPKGGSGISYNEQFF. The V and J genes are TRBV7-3 and TRBJ2-1; 8 nucleotides line up with TRBD2. CDR1 and CDR2 (germline): SGHTA, FQGTGA. The ends lost 5 bases at V and 0 bases at J; junction bases unmatched: 12. This CDR3 has 18 amino acids.